Included here is one T cell receptor (beta chain) sequence, with context. Authors' data handling: For nucleated cells, counts were estimated from reference gene primer amplification. Generated by immunoSEQ multiplex PCR, the TCRdb table keeps only in-frame clones and is missing some. V and J calls and clone size are as listed in that table; D and trimming were resolved from the DNA. Seen here are about 98,000 clones, 75% to 95% observed once, and the top ten hold 4.2%. V was clipped by 0 bases and J by 3 bases, with 7 bases between them. There are 14 residues in the CDR3. Germline V CDR1 and CDR2: SGHRS, YFSETQ. This specimen belongs to a study of blood T cell repertoires in COVID-19. Study in general: Samples taken during acute and convalescent COVID-19 were collected in the United States, Italy and Spain. T cells, B-cell-depleted T cells, or PBMCs provided the cDNA or gDNA that served as material.

The chain recombines TRBV5-1 with TRBJ2-1; possibly TRBD1 for D (5 bases). Sequenced sample: peripheral blood. The clonotype comes from a man aged 18 to 35 with acute or convalescent COVID-19. In DNA, the CDR3 is TGCGCCAGCAGCTTGGAGGGGCTCTACAATGAGCAGTTCTTC. Translated, it gives CASSLEGLYNEQFF.